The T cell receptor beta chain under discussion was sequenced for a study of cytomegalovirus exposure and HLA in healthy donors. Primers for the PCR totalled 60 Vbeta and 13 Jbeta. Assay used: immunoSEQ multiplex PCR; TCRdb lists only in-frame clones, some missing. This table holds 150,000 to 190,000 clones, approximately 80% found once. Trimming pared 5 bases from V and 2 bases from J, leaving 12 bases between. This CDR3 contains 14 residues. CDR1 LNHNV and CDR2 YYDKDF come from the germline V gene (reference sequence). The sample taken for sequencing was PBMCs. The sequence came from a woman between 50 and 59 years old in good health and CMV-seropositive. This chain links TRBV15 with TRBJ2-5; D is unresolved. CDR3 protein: CATSSRNGQETQYF. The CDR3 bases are TGTGCCACCAGCTCCAGGAACGGTCAAGAGACCCAGTACTTC.